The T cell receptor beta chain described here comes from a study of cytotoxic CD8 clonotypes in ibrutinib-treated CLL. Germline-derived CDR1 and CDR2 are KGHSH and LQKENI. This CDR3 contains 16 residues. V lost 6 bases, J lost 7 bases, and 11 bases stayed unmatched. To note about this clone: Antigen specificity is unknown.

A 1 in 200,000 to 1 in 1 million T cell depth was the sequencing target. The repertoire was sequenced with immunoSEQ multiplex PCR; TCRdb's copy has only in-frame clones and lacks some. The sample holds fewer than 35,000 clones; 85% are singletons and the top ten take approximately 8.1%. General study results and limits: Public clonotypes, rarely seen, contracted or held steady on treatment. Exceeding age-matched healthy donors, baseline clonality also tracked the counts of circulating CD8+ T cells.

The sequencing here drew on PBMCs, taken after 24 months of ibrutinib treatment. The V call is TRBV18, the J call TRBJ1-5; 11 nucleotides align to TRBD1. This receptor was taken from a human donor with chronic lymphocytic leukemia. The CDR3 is CASSLGQGAFNQPQHF. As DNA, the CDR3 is TGTGCCAGCTCTCTTGGACAGGGGGCTTTTAACCAGCCCCAGCATTTT.